The T cell receptor (beta chain) under discussion was sequenced for a study of siplizumab effects on memory and regulatory T cells. Germline V gene data show CDR1 as SGDLS and CDR2 as YYNGEE. The CDR3 totals 15 residues. Germline trimming cut 2 bases from V and 5 bases from J; bases unmatched to any gene: 9. Remarks on this clone: Its antigen is currently unknown.

General study results and limits: Treatment with siplizumab left mappable alloreactive CD4+ clones averaging roughly 66% Treg-derived, compared with 25% to 30% in controls.

The study assayed some 100,000 TCR templates per sample. Generated by immunoSEQ multiplex PCR, the TCRdb table keeps only in-frame clones and is missing some. The sample lists over 70,000 clones, just under 95% occurring once. Sequencing was carried out using CD8+ T cells sorted from blood. This TCR derives from a human donor in good health. V gene TRBV9 combines with J gene TRBJ2-7, with TRBD2 matching 8 bases. The CDR3 DNA follows: TGTGCCAGCAGCGTGTCCGGGAGGGCCGTGAACGAGCAGTACTTC. Translating it yields CASSVSGRAVNEQYF.